The 32 T cell receptor beta chains presented below share a single source sample, sequenced in a study of T cells after yellow fever vaccination. MiXCR was run by TCRdb on the 5' RACE reads, yielding one entry per CDR3 protein. The sample carries around 400,000 distinct CDR3 sequences, about 9.9% recorded once. Sample: PBMCs, taken on the day of the first yellow fever vaccination. The receptors were gathered from a man aged 18 to 35 who received the YFV17D yellow fever vaccine.

This clonotype has a handful of counts. The chain carries TRBV4-3 and TRBJ2-2; D is unresolved. CDR1 LGHNA and CDR2 YSLEER come from the germline V gene. The V end was cut by 0 bases, the J end by 6 bases, with 11 bases between. The CDR3 length is 15 residues. The CDR3 loop is CASSQEWLGSGELFF. The CDR3 DNA reads TGCGCCAGCAGCCAAGAGTGGCTAGGGTCCGGGGAGCTGTTTTTT.

V is TRBV20-1 and J is TRBJ2-1, with 8 nucleotides matching TRBD2. CDR1 is DFQATT, CDR2 SNEGSKA, per germline (reference sequence). The CDR3 totals 12 residues. Trimming took 3 bases from V and 16 from J; bases not matched to a gene: 11. The CDR3 loop reads CSASPSGGIVFF. The CDR3 DNA follows: TGCAGTGCTAGTCCGAGCGGGGGTATTGTATTCTTC.

The table lists this clonotype with a few counts. This chain uses TRBV7-9 with TRBJ1-3; 8 bases are shared with TRBD1. CDR1 is SEHNR, CDR2 FQNEAQ, per germline (reference sequence). CDR3 size: 16 residues. After removal of 0 bases from V and 6 bases from J, the junction contained 7 bases not matched to a gene. CDR3 sequence (DNA): TGTGCCAGCAGCTTAGCCGGGACAGGACCTTTAAACACCATATATTTT. Protein sequence: CASSLAGTGPLNTIYF.

This clonotype turned up a few times. The chain has TRBV6-2 or TRBV6-3 and TRBJ1-5, with D perhaps TRBD1 (6 bases). Trimming left V 5 bases short and J 6 bases short, with 11 bases between. The CDR3 covers 13 residues. Germline loops: CDR1 MNHEY, CDR2 SVGEGT. The CDR3 nucleotides read TGTGCCAGCAGTGGACAACAGGGTCAGCCCCAGCATTTT. Its translation is CASSGQQGQPQHF.

CDR3 DNA sequence: TGCAGCGTTGAATATCCCGGGACAACTATAGAGCAGTACTTC. Its translation is CSVEYPGTTIEQYF. The chain has TRBV29-1 and TRBJ2-7, with D possibly matching TRBD1 (6 bases). The V gene's germline CDR1 is SQVTM and CDR2 ANQGSEA. The CDR3 is 14 amino acids. V lost 2 bases and J lost 7, with 18 bases in between.

The sample holds a few counts of this clonotype. At one of its ends the junction is not consistent with the germline gene, which may arise from a read error. The chain recombines TRBV12-3 or TRBV12-4 with TRBJ2-2; D unresolved. CDR3 size: 11 residues. DNA of the CDR3: TGTGCCAGCACGAAGACCGGGGAGCTGTTTTTT. It yields the protein CASTKTGELFF.

In its sample, this clonotype was seen a few times. V is TRBV28 and J is TRBJ1-1; no reliable D call. Per the germline V gene, CDR1 is MDHEN and CDR2 is SYDVKM. The germline V and J ends were trimmed by 10 bases and 1 base, with 10 bases remaining between them. The CDR3 extends over 12 amino acids. This chain's CDR3 is CATSWGNTEAFF. The CDR3 nucleotides read TGTGCCACCTCGTGGGGGAACACTGAAGCTTTCTTT.

This sequence joins TRBV3-1 and TRBJ2-5; D call uncertain. The CDR3 extends over 11 amino acids. Germline-derived CDR1 and CDR2 are LGHDT and YNNKEL (reference sequence). V lost 8 bases and J 3 bases, leaving 7 bases between the germline ends. CDR3 residues: CASLREETQYF. The CDR3 DNA sequence: TGTGCCAGCCTCCGGGAAGAGACCCAGTACTTC.

This clonotype was found a few times. The chain uses TRBV7-9 and TRBJ2-7; D is unresolved. This CDR3 is 11 amino acids long. Trimming pared 5 bases from V and 4 bases from J, leaving 6 bases between. Germline V lookup: CDR1 SEHNR, CDR2 FQNEAQ (reference sequence). The CDR3 DNA sequence: TGTGCCAGCAGCGGCTCGTACGAGCAGTACGTC. It is translated as CASSGSYEQYV.

This clonotype turned up a few times. The rearrangement joins TRBV7-9 to TRBJ1-1, with 7 positions matching TRBD1. Germline V gives CDR1 SEHNR, CDR2 FQNEAQ (reference sequence). Germline trimming cut 0 bases from V and 5 bases from J; bases unmatched to any gene: 6. The CDR3 length is 15 residues. The CDR3 reads CASSLARTGGTEAFF. Written as DNA, the CDR3 is TGTGCCAGCAGCTTAGCGAGGACAGGAGGAACTGAAGCTTTCTTT.

This chain uses TRBV29-1 with TRBJ2-3; D may match TRBD1 or TRBD2 (5 bases each). CDR3 length: 14 residues. Germline lookup yields CDR1 SQVTM and CDR2 ANQGSEA. The V end lost 1 base, the J end lost 3 bases, and 11 bases lay between the germline ends. The chain's CDR3 is CSVEGGIVTDTQYF. For the CDR3, the DNA is TGCAGCGTTGAAGGGGGGATAGTAACAGATACGCAGTATTTT.

This clonotype has more than one count but fewer than ten. The chain links TRBV11-1 to TRBJ2-1; a possible D gene is TRBD1 (6 bases). The ends were cut back, 8 bases at V and 15 bases at J, with 23 bases in the middle. The V gene's germline CDR1 is SGHAT and CDR2 FQDESV (reference sequence). This CDR3 comprises 13 residues. DNA of the CDR3: TGTGCCAGCCTAAGTGATGACAGGAACCCACGGTTCTTC. It is translated as CASLSDDRNPRFF.

The rearrangement uses TRBV29-1 and TRBJ1-2; the match to TRBD1 covers 8 bases. Germline values: CDR1 SQVTM, CDR2 ANQGSEA. V dropped 7 bases and J dropped 3; count of bases not matched to a gene: 4. CDR3 length equals 12 residues. Here the CDR3 reads CSAPGGDYGYTF. The CDR3 DNA follows: TGCAGCGCTCCAGGGGGCGACTATGGCTACACCTTC. The full variable domain, with the rest looked up from reference TRBV29-1 and TRBJ1-2, is SAVISQKPSRDICQRGTSLTIQCQVDSQVTMMFWYRQQPGQSLTLIATANQGSEATYESGFVIDKFPISRPNLTFSTLTVSNMSPEDSSIYLCSAPGGDYGYTFGSGTRLTVV.

This clonotype was picked up a small number of times. The CDR3 sequence is CASSSYRSDTQYF. The CDR3 DNA follows: TGTGCCAGCAGCTCCTACAGGAGCGATACGCAGTATTTT. The chain joins TRBV11-2 to TRBJ2-3, with D possibly TRBD1 on 5 matching bases. Trimming shortened V by 4 bases and J by 6 bases, and 11 bases separated the two germline ends. The germline gives CDR1 SGHAT, CDR2 FQNNGV. This CDR3 is 13 amino acids long.

The genes are TRBV20-1 and TRBJ2-7, with unresolved D. CDR3 length: 12 residues. V was cut by 4 bases and J by 2 bases, with 9 bases left in between. Per the germline V gene, CDR1 is DFQATT and CDR2 is SNEGSKA (reference sequence). CDR3 sequence: CSAILGTYEQYF. CDR3 coding DNA: TGCAGTGCTATATTAGGGACCTACGAGCAGTACTTC.

The rearrangement uses TRBV12-5 and TRBJ2-3, with 7 bases matching TRBD1. The CDR3 contains 12 residues. The germline CDR1 and CDR2 sequences are LGHNT and FRNRAP. V lost 5 bases and J lost 4; bases outside the gene matches: 0. In nucleotides, the CDR3 is TGTGCTAGTGGTGACAGGGCAGATACGCAGTATTTT. Translated: CASGDRADTQYF. Full variable domain (rest looked up from reference TRBV12-5 and TRBJ2-3): DARVTQTPRHKVTEMGQEVTMRCQPILGHNTVFWYRQTMMQGLELLAYFRNRAPLDDSGMPKDRFSAEMPDATLATLKIQPSEPRDSAVYFCASGDRADTQYFGPGTRLTVL.

In this sample, this clonotype turned up many times. This rearrangement joins TRBV5-1 to TRBJ2-7, with D uncertain. The germline V and J ends were trimmed by 2 bases and 7 bases, with 10 bases remaining between them. Germline CDR1 SGHRS, CDR2 YFSETQ. The length of the CDR3 is 12 residues. The DNA of the CDR3 is TGCGCCAGCAGCTTCCTTGGAGATGAGCAGTACTTC. Translated, it gives CASSFLGDEQYF.

This rearrangement joins TRBV12-3 or TRBV12-4 to TRBJ1-5; no definite D call. There are 13 residues in the CDR3. The ends were cut back, 3 bases at V and 7 bases at J, with 10 bases in the middle. The CDR3 spells CASSFSSDQPQHF. The CDR3 DNA sequence: TGTGCCAGCAGTTTTTCCTCGGACCAGCCCCAGCATTTT.

The rearrangement joins TRBV6-1 to TRBJ1-1, with 11 positions matching TRBD1. Germline V gene data show CDR1 as MNHNS and CDR2 as SASEGT. Trimming cost V 8 bases and J 4 bases; bases outside gene matches: 6. The CDR3 covers 14 residues. Here the CDR3 DNA reads TGTGCCAGCCGGGACAGGGGGAAATTCACTGAAGCTTTCTTT. Its translation: CASRDRGKFTEAFF.

In this sample, this clonotype turned up once. V and J are TRBV7-2 and TRBJ1-3; D not resolved. The CDR3 sequence is 15 residues long. CDR1 is SGHTA, CDR2 FQGNSA, per germline. V was cut by 5 bases and J by 0 bases, with 11 bases left in between. CDR3 DNA sequence: TGTGCCAGCAGCCCATACATGAGCTCTGGAAACACCATATATTTT. Its protein product is CASSPYMSSGNTIYF. Full variable domain (missing parts from reference TRBV7-2 and TRBJ1-3): GAGVSQSPSNKVTEKGKDVELRCDPISGHTALYWYRQSLGQGLEFLIYFQGNSAPDKSGLPSDRFSAERTGGSVSTLTIQRTQQEDSAVYLCASSPYMSSGNTIYFGEGSWLTVV.

This clonotype was observed a handful of times. This chain connects TRBV6-2 or TRBV6-3 to TRBJ1-1; D unclear. Germline V CDR1 and CDR2: MNHEY, SVGEGT. The CDR3 length is 19 residues. V gave up 0 bases and J gave up 5 bases, with 25 bases separating them. CDR3 amino acids: CASSYSGAVRPAPRTEAFF. DNA of the CDR3: TGTGCCAGCAGTTACTCAGGAGCGGTTCGGCCTGCCCCTAGAACTGAAGCTTTCTTT.

This clonotype was seen a few times. The chain couples TRBV12-3 or TRBV12-4 to TRBJ1-3, with 11 bases lining up with TRBD1. The trim removed 3 bases at V and 0 bases at J, leaving 4 bases unmatched. The CDR3 runs to 17 residues. CDR3: CASSFSGTGGSGNTIYF. CDR3 coding DNA: TGTGCCAGCAGTTTCTCCGGGACAGGGGGCTCTGGAAACACCATATATTTT.

The chain is built from TRBV11-2 and TRBJ2-7; D is possibly TRBD1 (6 bases). Germline V CDR1 and CDR2: SGHAT, FQNNGV. The CDR3 extends over 13 amino acids. V was pared by 3 bases and J by 3 bases, with 9 bases between. The CDR3, as DNA: TGTGCCAGCAGCTTCAGGGGTCTCTACGAGCAGTACGTC. Translation: CASSFRGLYEQYV.

In this sample, this clonotype turned up once. The junction differs from germline at one of its ends, possibly a read error. This chain joins TRBV6-5 and TRBJ1-1, with a tentative D call TRBD1 (6 bases). CDR1 is MNHEY, CDR2 SVGAGI, per germline. The CDR3 has 17 amino acids. CDR3 coding DNA: TGTGCCAGCAGTTACTCCCGGGGCCCCACAGGGAACCCTGAAGCTTTCTTT. Residues: CASSYSRGPTGNPEAFF.

This clonotype was seen a few times. V is TRBV7-9 and J is TRBJ1-1, with 8 bases matching TRBD1. Germline lookup yields CDR1 SEHNR and CDR2 FQNEAQ (reference sequence). J gave up 12 bases and V 5 bases, and 11 bases lay outside the gene matches. This CDR3 spans 13 amino acids. CDR3 sequence (DNA): TGTGCCAGCAGCGCGCTCAAACAGGGGGGTTCTTTCTTT. Protein sequence: CASSALKQGGSFF.

There are a few counts of this clonotype. The rearrangement joins TRBV5-1 to TRBJ1-1; the D gene is possibly TRBD1 (5 bases). The V gene lost 2 bases and the J gene lost 6 bases, with 17 bases spanning the gap. Germline V gene sequence: CDR1 SGHRS, CDR2 YFSETQ. This CDR3 region has 15 residues. In DNA form, the CDR3 reads TGCGCCAGCAGCTTACAGGCTCTGGGGTTCGCTGAAGCTTTCTTT. Its translation is CASSLQALGFAEAFF.

This chain joins TRBV4-3 and TRBJ2-1; 9 bases match TRBD1. The V gene's germline CDR1 is LGHNA and CDR2 YSLEER. CDR3 size: 17 residues. V lost 4 bases to trimming and J lost 6 bases; unmatched junction nucleotides: 13. CDR3: CASSRQWGDRDGNEQFF. CDR3 nucleotide sequence: TGCGCCAGCAGCCGGCAGTGGGGGGACAGGGATGGCAATGAGCAGTTCTTC.

This chain joins TRBV20-1 and TRBJ1-2, with D uncertain. With 6 bases removed from V and 3 bases from J, the gap between germline ends came to 11 bases. Germline CDR1 DFQATT, CDR2 SNEGSKA (reference sequence). CDR3 length: 12 amino acids. CDR3 loop: CSAPGRDYGYTF. The CDR3 region has the DNA TGCAGTGCACCCGGGAGGGACTATGGCTACACCTTC.

Many counts were recorded for this clonotype. The chain couples TRBV18 to TRBJ2-1; D is uncertain. The CDR3 covers 15 residues. V was trimmed by 1 base and J by 4 bases, leaving 11 bases between them. CDR1 and CDR2 from the germline V gene are KGHSH and LQKENI. The CDR3 sequence: CASSPRSSLYNEQFF. For the CDR3, the DNA is TGTGCCAGCTCACCACGGTCCTCACTTTACAATGAGCAGTTCTTC.

The chain links TRBV12-3 or TRBV12-4 to TRBJ2-5; TRBD2 is a possible D gene (6 bases). V lost 4 bases and J lost 0, with 9 bases in between. The CDR3 totals 14 residues. CDR3 nucleotides: TGTGCCAGCAGTTCCGGGGGATACCAAGAGACCCAGTACTTC. Its protein is CASSSGGYQETQYF.

This clonotype has more than one count but fewer than ten. The CDR3 region has the DNA TGTGCCAGCATCACCTCCAGGGACACTGAAGCTTTCTTT. Its translation is CASITSRDTEAFF. V and J are TRBV6-1 and TRBJ1-1; possible D gene TRBD1, 5 bases. The CDR3 extends over 13 amino acids. CDR1 MNHNS and CDR2 SASEGT come from the germline V gene. The germline V and J ends were trimmed by 7 bases and 3 bases, with 12 bases remaining between them.

The rearrangement joins TRBV7-2 to TRBJ2-5; D assignment may be TRBD1 or TRBD2 (7 bases each). Germline values: CDR1 SGHTA, CDR2 FQGNSA. The CDR3 covers 16 residues. V dropped 1 base and J dropped 5 bases, with 17 bases sitting between them. CDR3 bases: TGTGCCAGCAGCTTAGGTCCCCCAGGGGGGGGGGAGACCCAGTACTTC. It is translated as CASSLGPPGGGETQYF.